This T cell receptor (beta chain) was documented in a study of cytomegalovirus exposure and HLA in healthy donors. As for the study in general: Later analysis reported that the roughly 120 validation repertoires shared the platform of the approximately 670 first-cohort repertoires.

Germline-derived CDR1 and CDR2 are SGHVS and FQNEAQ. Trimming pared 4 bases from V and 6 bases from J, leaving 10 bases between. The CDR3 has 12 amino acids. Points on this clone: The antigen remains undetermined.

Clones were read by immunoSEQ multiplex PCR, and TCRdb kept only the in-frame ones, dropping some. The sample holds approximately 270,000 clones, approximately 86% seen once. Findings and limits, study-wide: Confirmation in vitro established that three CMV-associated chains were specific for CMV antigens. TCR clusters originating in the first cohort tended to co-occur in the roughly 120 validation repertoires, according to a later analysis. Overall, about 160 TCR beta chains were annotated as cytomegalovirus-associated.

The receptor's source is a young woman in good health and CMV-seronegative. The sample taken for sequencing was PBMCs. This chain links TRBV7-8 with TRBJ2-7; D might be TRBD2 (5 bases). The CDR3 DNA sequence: TGTGCCAGCAGCTCCGCCGAGGGCGAGCAGTACTTC. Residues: CASSSAEGEQYF.